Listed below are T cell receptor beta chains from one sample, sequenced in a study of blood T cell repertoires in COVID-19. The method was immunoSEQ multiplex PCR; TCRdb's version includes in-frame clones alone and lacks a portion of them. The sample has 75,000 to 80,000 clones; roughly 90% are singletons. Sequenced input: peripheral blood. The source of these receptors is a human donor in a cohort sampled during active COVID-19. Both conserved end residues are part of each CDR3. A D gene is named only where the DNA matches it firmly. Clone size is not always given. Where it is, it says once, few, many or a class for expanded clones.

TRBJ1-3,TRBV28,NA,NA,CASSLYVGRSSGNTIYF,TGTGCCAGCAGTTTATACGTCGGTCGGAGCTCTGGAAACACCATATATTTT
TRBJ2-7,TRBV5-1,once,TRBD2,CASRLAGGDEQYF,TGCGCCAGCAGGCTAGCGGGCGGGGACGAGCAGTACTTC
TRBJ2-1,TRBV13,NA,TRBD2,CASSLGAGTSVLNEQFF,TGTGCCAGCAGCTTAGGTGCTGGGACTAGCGTATTGAATGAGCAGTTCTTC
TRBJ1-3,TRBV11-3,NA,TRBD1,CASSSTGDGGNTIYF,TGTGCCAGCAGCTCGACAGGGGATGGTGGAAACACCATATATTTT
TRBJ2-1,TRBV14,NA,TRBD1,CASSQVVQAHRGIRDNEQFF,TGTGCCAGCAGCCAAGTCGTCCAAGCCCACAGGGGGATCAGGGACAATGAGCAGTTCTTC
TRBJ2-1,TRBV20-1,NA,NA,CSARERLAQFF,TGCAGTGCTAGAGAACGACTTGCGCAGTTCTTC
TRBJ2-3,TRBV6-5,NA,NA,CASSRDSTQYF,TGTGCCAGCAGCCGGGACTCCACGCAGTATTTT
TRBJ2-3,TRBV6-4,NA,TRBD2,CASSVSSGVGEDTQYF,TGTGCCAGCAGTGTCTCTAGCGGGGTGGGTGAAGATACGCAGTATTTT
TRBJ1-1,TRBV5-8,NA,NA,CASSLKGGALNTEAFF,TGTGCCAGCAGTTTGAAAGGGGGTGCTTTGAACACTGAAGCTTTCTTT
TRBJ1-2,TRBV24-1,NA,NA,CATVRQWGHQRRKEGYTF,TGTGCCACCGTCCGTCAATGGGGACATCAGAGACGAAAGGAGGGCTACACCTTC
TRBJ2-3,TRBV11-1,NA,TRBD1,CASSYGTGLTDTQYF,TGTGCCAGCAGTTACGGGACAGGGTTGACAGATACGCAGTATTTT
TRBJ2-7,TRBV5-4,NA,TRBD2,CASSRRLAGDEYEQYF,TGTGCCAGCAGCAGACGACTAGCGGGGGATGAATACGAGCAGTACTTC
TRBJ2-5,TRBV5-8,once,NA,CASSLGTERTETQYF,TGTGCCAGCAGCTTGGGGACCGAACGGACTGAGACCCAGTACTTC
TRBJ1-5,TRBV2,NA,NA,CASSDLRGTQPQHF,TGTGCCAGCAGTGATCTTCGGGGGACCCAGCCCCAGCATTTT
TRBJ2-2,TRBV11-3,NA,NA,CASEGETGELFF,TGTGCCAGCGAGGGGGAGACCGGGGAGCTGTTTTTT
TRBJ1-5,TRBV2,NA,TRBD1,CASSLDRGGNQPQHF,TGTGCCAGCAGCCTGGACAGGGGGGGCAATCAGCCCCAGCATTTT
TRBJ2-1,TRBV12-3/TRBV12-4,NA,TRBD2,CASSLGGPGEQFF,TGTGCCAGCAGCCTGGGAGGGCCGGGTGAGCAGTTCTTC
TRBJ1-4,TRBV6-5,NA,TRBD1,CASVRQGRLGEKLFF,TGTGCCAGCGTGAGACAGGGACGGCTCGGGGAAAAACTGTTTTTT
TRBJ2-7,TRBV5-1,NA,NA,CASSYRQGGREQYF,TGCGCCAGCAGCTACAGACAGGGAGGTCGCGAGCAGTACTTC
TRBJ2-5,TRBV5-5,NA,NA,CASSLGSSLQETQYF,TGTGCCAGCAGCCTGGGGAGCTCACTGCAAGAGACCCAGTACTTC
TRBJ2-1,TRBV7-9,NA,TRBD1,CASSQDRYNEQFF,TGTGCCAGCAGCCAGGACAGGTACAATGAGCAGTTCTTC
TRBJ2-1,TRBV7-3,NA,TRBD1,CASSLWDSDNEQFF,TGTGCCAGCAGCCTGTGGGACAGCGACAATGAGCAGTTCTTC
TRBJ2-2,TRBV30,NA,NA,CAWSVYRVDTGELFF,TGTGCCTGGAGTGTATACAGGGTGGACACCGGGGAGCTGTTTTTT
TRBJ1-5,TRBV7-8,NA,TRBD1,CASSPDRVDNQPQHF,TGTGCCAGCAGTCCGGACAGGGTGGACAATCAGCCCCAGCATTTT
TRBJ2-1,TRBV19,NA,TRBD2,CASSYGTSGAYNEQFF,TGTGCCAGTAGTTACGGGACTAGCGGGGCTTACAATGAGCAGTTCTTC
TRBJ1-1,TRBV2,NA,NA,CASSKFGVVDISTNTEAFF,TGTGCCAGCAGTAAGTTTGGAGTTGTGGACATCTCGACGAACACTGAAGCTTTCTTT
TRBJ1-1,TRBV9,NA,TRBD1,CASSALSGGWAEAFF,TGTGCCAGCAGCGCCTTATCAGGGGGCTGGGCTGAAGCTTTCTTT
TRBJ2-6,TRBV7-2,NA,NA,CASSFDRTGANVLTF,TGTGCCAGCAGCTTTGACAGGACCGGGGCCAACGTCCTGACTTTC
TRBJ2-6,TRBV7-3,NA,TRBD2,CASSLGGVPANVLTF,TGTGCCAGCAGCTTAGGGGGGGTTCCGGCCAACGTCCTGACTTTC
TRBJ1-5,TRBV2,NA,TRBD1,CASSVDRGREAQHF,TGTGCCAGCAGTGTGGACAGGGGGCGAGAGGCCCAGCATTTT
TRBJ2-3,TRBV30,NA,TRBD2,CAWSVRGRARDTQYF,TGTGCCTGGAGTGTACGAGGGAGGGCCCGAGATACGCAGTATTTT
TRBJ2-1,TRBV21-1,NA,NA,CASIDRQGDYNEQFF,TGTGCCAGCATCGACAGACAGGGGGACTACAATGAGCAGTTCTTC
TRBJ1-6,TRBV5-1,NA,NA,CASSLGTLRGSPLHF,TGCGCCAGCAGCTTGGGTACCCTAAGGGGTTCACCCCTCCACTTT
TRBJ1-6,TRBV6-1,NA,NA,CASSELYYNSPLHF,TGTGCCAGCAGTGAATTATACTATAATTCACCCCTCCACTTT
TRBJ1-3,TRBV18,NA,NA,CASSPPPGGNTIYF,TGTGCCAGCTCACCACCGCCGGGTGGAAACACCATATATTTT
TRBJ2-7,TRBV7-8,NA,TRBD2,CASSLRLADSYEQYF,TGTGCCAGCAGCTTAAGACTAGCGGACTCCTACGAGCAGTACTTC
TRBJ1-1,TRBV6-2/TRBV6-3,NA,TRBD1,CASSQGAANTEAFF,TGTGCCAGCAGCCAGGGGGCTGCGAACACTGAAGCTTTCTTT
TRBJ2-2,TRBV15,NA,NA,CATSRDPGITGELFF,TGTGCCACCAGCAGAGATCCAGGGATCACCGGGGAGCTGTTTTTT
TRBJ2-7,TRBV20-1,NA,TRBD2,CSASWGTSGSSYEQYF,TGCAGTGCTAGTTGGGGGACTAGCGGGAGTAGCTACGAGCAGTACTTC
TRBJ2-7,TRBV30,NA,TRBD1,CAWTDGQGLSYEQYF,TGTGCCTGGACCGACGGACAGGGCCTATCCTACGAGCAGTACTTC
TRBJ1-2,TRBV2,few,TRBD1,CASNPDRGLGGYTF,TGTGCCAGCAACCCGGACAGGGGGCTGGGTGGCTACACCTTC
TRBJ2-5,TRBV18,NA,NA,CASSARQAQETQYF,TGTGCCAGCTCAGCGCGACAGGCCCAAGAGACCCAGTACTTC
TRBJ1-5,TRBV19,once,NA,CASSDSFYNQPQHF,TGTGCCAGTAGTGACAGTTTTTACAATCAGCCCCAGCATTTT
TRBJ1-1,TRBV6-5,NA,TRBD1,CASSSFDRDTEAFF,TGTGCCAGCAGTTCATTCGACAGGGACACTGAAGCTTTCTTT
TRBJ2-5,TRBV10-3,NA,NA,CAIRNRVQETQYF,TGTGCCATCAGGAACAGGGTACAAGAGACCCAGTACTTC
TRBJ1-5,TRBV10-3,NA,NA,CAISGRLNQPQHF,TGTGCCATCAGTGGGCGGTTAAATCAGCCCCAGCATTTT
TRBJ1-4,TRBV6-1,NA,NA,CASSERSGKANEKLFF,TGTGCCAGCAGTGAACGGTCCGGGAAAGCTAATGAAAAACTGTTTTTT
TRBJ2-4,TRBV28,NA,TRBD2,CARPEREDVVSKNIQYF,TGTGCCAGGCCGGAGCGGGAGGATGTGGTATCCAAAAACATTCAGTACTTC